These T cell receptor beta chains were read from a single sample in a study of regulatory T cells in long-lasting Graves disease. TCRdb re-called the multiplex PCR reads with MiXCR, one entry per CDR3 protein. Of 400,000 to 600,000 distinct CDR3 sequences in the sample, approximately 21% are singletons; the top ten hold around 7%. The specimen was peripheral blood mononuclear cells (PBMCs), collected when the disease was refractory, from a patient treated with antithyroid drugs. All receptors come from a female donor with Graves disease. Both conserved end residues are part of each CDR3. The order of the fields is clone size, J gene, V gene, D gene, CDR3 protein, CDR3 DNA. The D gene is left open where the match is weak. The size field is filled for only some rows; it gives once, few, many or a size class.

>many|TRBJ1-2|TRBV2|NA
CASSGATNYGYTF
TGTGCCAGCAGTGGAGCAACTAACTATGGCTACACCTTC
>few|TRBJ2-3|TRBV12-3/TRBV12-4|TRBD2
CASSYSGSTDTQYF
TGTGCCAGCAGTTATAGCGGGAGCACAGATACGCAGTATTTT
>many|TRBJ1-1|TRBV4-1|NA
CASSQWDASNTEAFF
TGCGCCAGCAGCCAATGGGACGCCAGTAACACTGAAGCTTTCTTT
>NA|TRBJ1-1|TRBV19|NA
CASSIGPERTEAFF
TGTGCCAGTAGTATAGGGCCCGAGAGGACTGAAGCTTTCTTT
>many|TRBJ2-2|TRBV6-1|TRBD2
CASNKGREGRSGELFF
TGTGCCAGCAATAAGGGACGGGAGGGCCGATCCGGGGAGCTGTTTTTT
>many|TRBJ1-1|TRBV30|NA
CAWSVAAMNTEAFF
TGTGCCTGGAGTGTCGCCGCTATGAACACTGAAGCTTTCTTT
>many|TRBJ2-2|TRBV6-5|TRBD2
CASSYATSGRTLTGELFF
TGTGCCAGCAGTTACGCGACTAGCGGGAGGACCCTTACCGGGGAGCTGTTTTTT
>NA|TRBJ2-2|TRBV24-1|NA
CATEGAGRYTGELFF
TGTGCCACGGAAGGAGCGGGCAGGTACACCGGGGAGCTGTTTTTT
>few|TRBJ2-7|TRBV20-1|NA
CSARDPLGGSYEQYF
TGCAGTGCTAGAGATCCCCTAGGGGGCTCCTACGAGCAGTACTTC
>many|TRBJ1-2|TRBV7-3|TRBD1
CASSLTGQGSGYTF
TGTGCCAGCAGCTTAACGGGACAGGGGAGCGGCTACACCTTC
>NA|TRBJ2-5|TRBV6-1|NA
CAGSLDRTQETQYF
TGTGCCGGCAGTCTCGACCGGACACAAGAGACCCAGTACTTC
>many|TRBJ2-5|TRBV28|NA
CASSLSAETQYF
TGTGCCAGCAGTTTATCGGCGGAGACCCAGTACTTC
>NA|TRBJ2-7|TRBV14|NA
CASSQSGNYEQYF
TGTGCCAGCAGCCAATCCGGGAACTACGAGCAGTACTTC
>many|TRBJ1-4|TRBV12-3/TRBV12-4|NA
CASSSQRGLSEKLFF
TGTGCCAGCAGTTCCCAGAGAGGGTTAAGTGAAAAACTGTTTTTT
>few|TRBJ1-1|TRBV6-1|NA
CASSTQQALEAFF
TGTGCCAGCAGCACCCAGCAGGCACTTGAAGCTTTCTTT
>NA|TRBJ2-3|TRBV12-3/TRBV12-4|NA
CASNRGPSDTQYF
TGTGCCAGCAACAGAGGACCATCAGATACGCAGTATTTT
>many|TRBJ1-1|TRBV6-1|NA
CASTGGGAEAFF
TGTGCCAGCACCGGTGGAGGAGCTGAAGCTTTCTTT
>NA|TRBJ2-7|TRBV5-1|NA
CASSFYQGSYEQYF
TGCGCCAGCAGCTTTTACCAGGGCTCCTACGAGCAGTACTTC
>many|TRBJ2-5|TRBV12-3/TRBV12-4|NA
CASIGGETQYF
TGTGCCAGCATTGGCGGGGAGACCCAGTACTTC
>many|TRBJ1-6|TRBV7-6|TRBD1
CASSSYGQGESPLHF
TGTGCCAGCAGCTCCTATGGACAGGGGGAATCACCCCTCCACTTT
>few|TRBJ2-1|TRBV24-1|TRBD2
CATSYSTSGYNEQFF
TGTGCCACCAGTTACAGCACTAGCGGCTACAATGAGCAGTTCTTC
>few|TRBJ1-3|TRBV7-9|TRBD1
CASSLVVSGQGTYF
TGTGCCAGCAGCTTAGTCGTGTCGGGACAGGGGACATATTTT
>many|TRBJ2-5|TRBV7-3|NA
CASSRGTQVGQETQYF
TGTGCCAGCAGCCGAGGGACCCAGGTTGGGCAAGAGACCCAGTACTTC
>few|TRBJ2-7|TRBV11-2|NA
CASSLVGGGGGRLSYEQYF
TGTGCCAGCAGCTTAGTCGGAGGTGGTGGGGGGCGCCTCTCCTACGAGCAGTACTTC
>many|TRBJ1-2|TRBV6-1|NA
CASSGGYGYTF
TGTGCCAGCAGTGGGGGTTATGGCTACACCTTC
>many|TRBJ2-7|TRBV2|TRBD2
CASRPGRGRDEQYF
TGTGCCAGCAGACCCGGGCGGGGGAGGGACGAGCAGTACTTC
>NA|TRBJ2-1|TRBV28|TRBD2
CASRVGGGGISYNEQFF
TGTGCCAGCAGAGTGGGGGGGGGGGGGATCAGCTACAATGAGCAGTTCTTC
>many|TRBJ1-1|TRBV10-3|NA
CAISEVGAVWDWSTEAFF
TGTGCCATCAGTGAGGTAGGAGCAGTATGGGATTGGTCCACTGAAGCTTTCTTT
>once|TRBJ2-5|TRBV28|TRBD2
CASSLGAGDGETQYF
TGTGCCAGCAGTTTAGGAGCGGGAGATGGGGAGACCCAGTACTTC
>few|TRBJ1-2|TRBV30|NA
CAWSAATGGGYTF
TGTGCCTGGAGTGCAGCGACAGGCGGTGGCTACACCTTC
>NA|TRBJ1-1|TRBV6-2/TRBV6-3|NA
CASTQSGGLTEAFF
TGTGCCAGCACCCAGAGCGGGGGGCTCACTGAAGCTTTCTTT
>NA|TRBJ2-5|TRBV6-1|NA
CASSTPLQPFETQYF
TGTGCCAGCAGCACCCCCTTGCAACCGTTCGAGACCCAGTACTTC
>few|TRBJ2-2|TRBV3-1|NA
CASSPLDGELFF
TGTGCCAGCAGCCCCTTGGACGGGGAGCTGTTTTTT
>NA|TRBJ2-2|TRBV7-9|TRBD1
CASSSGTGGYVSIGELFF
TGTGCCAGCAGCTCCGGGACAGGGGGCTATGTTTCTATAGGGGAGCTGTTTTTT
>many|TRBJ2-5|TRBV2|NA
CASRDSSGEETQYF
TGTGCCAGCAGAGACAGTTCGGGGGAAGAGACCCAGTACTTC
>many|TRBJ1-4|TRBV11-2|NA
CASSLWGIDEKLFF
TGTGCCAGCAGCTTATGGGGTATTGATGAAAAACTGTTTTTT
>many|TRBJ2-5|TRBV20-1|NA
CSARGSGYQETQYF
TGCAGTGCTAGGGGTAGCGGTTACCAAGAGACCCAGTACTTC
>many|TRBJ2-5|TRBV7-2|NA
CASRGSGGGGETQYF
TGTGCCAGCAGGGGGAGTGGGGGAGGGGGAGAGACCCAGTACTTC
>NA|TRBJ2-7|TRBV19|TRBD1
CATRQGRYEQYF
TGTGCCACTCGACAGGGGCGATACGAGCAGTACTTC
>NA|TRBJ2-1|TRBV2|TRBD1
CASSELGTGGFNEQFF
TGTGCCAGCAGTGAACTCGGGACAGGGGGCTTCAATGAGCAGTTCTTC
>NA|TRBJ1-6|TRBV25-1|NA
CASSEFPILSPLHF
TGTGCCAGCAGTGAATTCCCCATTCTTTCACCCCTCCACTTT
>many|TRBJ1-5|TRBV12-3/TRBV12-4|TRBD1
CASSRQGPDQPQHF
TGTGCCAGCAGTCGACAGGGGCCCGATCAGCCCCAGCATTTT
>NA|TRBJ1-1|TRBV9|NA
CASSAAGGAEAFF
TGTGCCAGCAGCGCCGCTGGAGGCGCTGAAGCTTTCTTT
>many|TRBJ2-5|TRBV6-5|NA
CASSYALGETQYF
TGTGCCAGCAGTTACGCCCTGGGGGAGACCCAGTACTTC
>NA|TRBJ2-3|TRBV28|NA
CASNLDGADTQYF
TGTGCCAGTAACCTAGACGGTGCCGATACGCAGTATTTT
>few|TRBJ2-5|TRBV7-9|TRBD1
CASSLAGTDRETQYF
TGTGCCAGCAGCTTAGCGGGGACAGACCGGGAGACCCAGTACTTC
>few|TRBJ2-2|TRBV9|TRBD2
CASSVGAGDTGELFF
TGTGCCAGCAGCGTGGGAGCGGGGGACACCGGGGAGCTGTTTTTT